The 8 T cell receptor beta chains in this list originate from one sample, sequenced in a study of molecular identifiers for immune sequencing clone quantification. Via MiXCR, TCRdb re-called the PCR reads, giving one row per CDR3 protein. Here the sample spans approximately 90,000 distinct CDR3 sequences, about 24% being singletons. Sequencing input: naive CD8+ T cells from blood, with Jurkat cell RNA spiked in. Described subset: FACS-sorted CD8+CD4-CCR7+CD45RA+ naive T cells. These TCRs come from a human donor in good health. Some libraries in this study had Jurkat cell RNA spiked in.

The table lists this clonotype with a few counts. V and J are TRBV7-9 and TRBJ2-1; D call uncertain. V was shortened by 6 bases and J by 5 bases, with 11 bases between the two germline ends. The CDR3 consists of 13 residues. Looked up from germline, CDR1 is SEHNR and CDR2 is FQNEAQ (reference sequence). CDR3 sequence: CASRRAPDNEQFF. The CDR3 region has the DNA TGTGCCAGCAGACGGGCCCCGGACAATGAGCAGTTCTTC. Looking up the rest from reference TRBV7-9 and TRBJ2-1 gives the full variable domain: DTGVSQNPRHKITKRGQNVTFRCDPISEHNRLYWYRQTLGQGPEFLTYFQNEAQLEKSRLLSDRFSAERPKGSFSTLEIQRTEQGDSAMYLCASRRAPDNEQFFGPGTRLTVL.

This clonotype was picked up many times. This chain links TRBV16 with TRBJ1-2, with 7 bases aligning to TRBD1. Germline lookup yields CDR1 KGHSY and CDR2 FQNENV. V lost 0 bases, J lost 5 bases, and 6 bases stayed unmatched. CDR3 size: 15 residues. CDR3 nucleotides: TGTGCCAGCAGCCAATCAAAGGGGGCGAGTTATGGCTACACCTTC. It yields the protein CASSQSKGASYGYTF. The full variable domain, in which reference TRBV16 and TRBJ1-2 provide the parts outside the CDR3, is GEEVAQTPKHLVRGEGQKAKLYCAPIKGHSYVFWYQQVLKNEFKFLISFQNENVFDETGMPKERFSAKCLPNSPCSLEIQATKLEDSAVYFCASSQSKGASYGYTFGSGTRLTVV.

This clonotype came up many times. V is TRBV4-3 and J is TRBJ2-6; the D gene is possibly TRBD1 (5 bases). CDR1 LGHNA and CDR2 YSLEER come from the germline V gene. Trimming removed 0 bases at V and 3 bases at J, with 6 bases between. The CDR3 sequence is 15 residues long. The CDR3 sequence is CASSQDTGGANVLTF. The DNA for the CDR3 is TGCGCCAGCAGCCAAGATACAGGTGGGGCCAACGTCCTGACTTTC.

The chain is built from TRBV4-1 and TRBJ2-5, with 9 bases aligning to TRBD2. Germline CDR1 is MGHRA and CDR2 is YSYEKL. This CDR3 contains 15 residues. Trimming took 11 bases from V and 13 from J; bases not matched to a gene: 23. For the CDR3, the DNA is TGCGCCCCCCGCCGCGGGGGGGGGGCCCCAGCGCCCCCGTACTTC. This sequence encodes CAPRRGGGAPAPPYF.

Ten or more counts support this clonotype. This rearrangement joins TRBV7-9 to TRBJ1-4; tentative D call: TRBD1 (5 bases). Germline values: CDR1 SEHNR, CDR2 FQNEAQ (reference sequence). The CDR3 consists of 16 residues. With 5 bases removed from V and 2 bases from J, the gap between germline ends came to 15 bases. DNA for the CDR3: TGTGCCAGCAGCCCACCTAACGCAGGGACTAATGAAAAACTGTTTTTT. This sequence encodes CASSPPNAGTNEKLFF. Combining the CDR3 with reference TRBV7-9 and TRBJ1-4 gives the whole variable domain DTGVSQNPRHKITKRGQNVTFRCDPISEHNRLYWYRQTLGQGPEFLTYFQNEAQLEKSRLLSDRFSAERPKGSFSTLEIQRTEQGDSAMYLCASSPPNAGTNEKLFFGSGTQLSVL.

This clonotype was counted only a few times. J is TRBJ1-5 and V is TRBV7-2, with D uncertain. This CDR3 has 15 amino acids. V was cut by 1 base and J by 2 bases, with 9 bases left in between. CDR1 and CDR2 from the germline V gene are SGHTA and FQGNSA. This CDR3 is CASSLDRDGNQPQHF. As DNA, the CDR3 is TGTGCCAGCAGCTTAGACCGGGATGGCAATCAGCCCCAGCATTTT.

CDR3 DNA sequence: TGTGCCAGTACCCCAGGGGGGGGACCGGGCTATGGCTACACCTTC. This sequence encodes CASTPGGGPGYGYTF. This chain connects TRBV19 to TRBJ1-2; 7 bases are shared with TRBD1. CDR3 length equals 15 residues. Germline V gene data show CDR1 as LNHDA and CDR2 as SQIVND (reference sequence). J lost 4 bases, V lost 7 bases, and 12 bases had no gene match.

This clonotype was counted many times. The chain recombines TRBV7-2 with TRBJ2-3, with D perhaps TRBD2 (6 bases). The V gene lost 1 base and the J gene lost 2 bases, with 13 bases spanning the gap. The CDR3 runs to 16 residues. Looked up from germline, CDR1 is SGHTA and CDR2 is FQGNSA. CDR3 bases: TGTGCCAGCAGCTTAGGAGGGATAGCGGTCACAGATACGCAGTATTTT. It translates to CASSLGGIAVTDTQYF.